This TCR beta chain originates from a study of T cells in Graves' hyperthyroidism and ophthalmopathy (dated by TCRdb to the late 2010s). In terms of the full investigation: Peripheral blood samples were taken at the time of initial diagnosis, prior to any treatment. In addition, the study compared T-cell repertoires in thyroid tissue and in blood from several Graves' hyperthyroidism patients. Once sampling was done, hyperthyroidism patients were given methimazole at a starting dose of 30 mg daily, whereas ophthalmopathy patients were given high-dose intravenous methylprednisolone. The 100 discovery patients were divided at random into training and test sets in a 7:3 ratio. According to the paper, TCR Vbeta CDR3 sequencing was carried out on 135 peripheral blood samples, which came from under 50 ophthalmopathy, fewer than 80 hyperthyroidism and some 17 progressor patients. To identify TCR V-J signatures that set the groups apart, the researchers used a discovery cohort of 95 to 100 patients, made up of 43 with Graves' ophthalmopathy and approximately 57 with stable Graves' hyperthyroidism. Whether ophthalmopathy could be predicted prospectively was tested in an independent validation cohort made up of 18 to 20 hyperthyroidism patients plus 17 patients who later progressed to ophthalmopathy. General conclusions and limits of the study: Most expanded thyroid clonotypes (frequency above 0.001) were also found in blood, which suggests that blood repertoires may mirror thyroid immune responses. No statistical method was used to set the sample size in advance, and investigators knew the group allocation. In validation, progression to ophthalmopathy was predicted by the model with around 70% sensitivity and roughly 72% specificity, a median of about 6.8 months before onset. A 13 V-J signature model separated ophthalmopathy from stable hyperthyroidism, with approximately 86% sensitivity and 81% to 82% specificity in cross-validation and 80%/75% in testing.

For this clonotype: What this receptor recognizes is not known. Base-call qualities are not available, and no considerably larger clone is one nucleotide away.

The TCR beta CDR3 regions were amplified from RNA transcripts. The first round of RT-PCR for the TCR CDR3 was performed with the HTBI primer set and the Qiagen OneStep RT-PCR kit. Libraries were constructed in a second round of multiplex PCR, after which size selection and purification were performed. Sequencing of the libraries was done on an Illumina HiSeq2000 using paired-end 100 bp reads. From the authors' description of their analysis: SOAPnuke was used to process the raw data, removing reads that contained adapters or uncalled bases, had a mean Phred below 15, or lacked an exact match to the constant primer or identifier. COPE v1.2.5 was used to merge the high-quality paired reads, and each unique nucleotide sequence was defined as a clonotype. Clonotypes were aligned to IMGT TRBV, TRBD and TRBJ reference segments using MiTCR v1.1. The analysis was restricted to V-J combinations with a frequency above 0.0001, which together covered 98% to 99.2% of the repertoires. A TCS score was defined as the ratio of F50 (clonal expansion) to E x V (chaos), with BLOSUM62-based TCRdist applied between CDR3 peptides within each V-J. Welch's t-statistics and random forest reduced 500 to 650 V-J features to 10 to 15, which were used in a naive Bayes classifier (R e1071). TCRdb reworked the public reads: Q25 trimming with fastp, MiXCR clone assembly, productive beta chains retained. Each CDR3 protein gets just one entry, which takes the most common genes and DNA from the rows behind it. In this record, the V and J calls reflect TCRdb's handling and not the investigators' own analysis. This sample is represented by about 600,000 distinct CDR3 sequences; 13% to 15% of them were singletons. The ten most abundant clones make up approximately 6.4% of the sample.

From its cysteine to its phenylalanine, the CDR3 spans 15 amino acids. Only the CDR3 region is kept as DNA, spanning 45 bases read in frame from base 1. The junction carries 11 bases between V and J, which are trimmed by 5 bases and 3 bases respectively. CDR1 and CDR2, looked up from the germline V gene, are SGHTA and FQGNSA. In the ophthalmopathy patients, disease was moderately to severely active, with a Clinical Activity Score of 3 or more, a NOSPECS grade of 4 or more, and a duration of less than 3 months. Exclusion was applied to patients with uncontrolled infections, other autoimmune diseases, pregnancy or lactation. Diagnoses relied on clinical symptoms, serum thyroxine and TRAb, thyroid ultrasound and orbital computed tomography. PBMCs were separated from under 11 ml of fresh peripheral blood using Ficoll-Paque density gradient centrifugation. Trizol reagent was used to extract total RNA, and RNA quality was then checked on an Agilent 2100 Bioanalyzer.

This chain joins TRBV7-2 to TRBJ1-6, with TRBD1 perhaps the D gene, on 5 matching bases. The TCR was taken from a woman in her late teens or twenties with Graves' ophthalmopathy. The sample was blood. The CDR3 region has the sequence CASSVGDFYNSPLHF. The nucleotide sequence is given as TGTGCCAGCAGCGTAGGGGATTTCTATAATTCACCCCTCCACTTT.